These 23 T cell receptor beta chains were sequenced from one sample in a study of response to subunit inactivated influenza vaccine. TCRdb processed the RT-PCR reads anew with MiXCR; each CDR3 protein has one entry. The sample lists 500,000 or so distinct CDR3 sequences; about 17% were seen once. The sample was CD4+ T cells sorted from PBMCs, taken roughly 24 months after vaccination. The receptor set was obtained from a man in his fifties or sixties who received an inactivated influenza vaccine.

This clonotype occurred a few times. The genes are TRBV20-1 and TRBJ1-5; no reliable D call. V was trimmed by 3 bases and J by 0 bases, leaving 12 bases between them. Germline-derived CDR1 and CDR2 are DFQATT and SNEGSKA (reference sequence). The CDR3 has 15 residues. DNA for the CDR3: TGCAGTGCTAGTTCCTACCAGGATAGCAATCAGCCCCAGCATTTT. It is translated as CSASSYQDSNQPQHF.

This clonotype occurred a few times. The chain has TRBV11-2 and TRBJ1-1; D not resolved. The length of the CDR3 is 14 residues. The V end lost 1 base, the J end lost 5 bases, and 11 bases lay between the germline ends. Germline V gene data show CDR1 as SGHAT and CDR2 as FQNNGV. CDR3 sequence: CASSLALAHTEAFF. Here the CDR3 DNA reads TGTGCCAGCAGCTTAGCTTTGGCGCATACTGAAGCTTTCTTT.

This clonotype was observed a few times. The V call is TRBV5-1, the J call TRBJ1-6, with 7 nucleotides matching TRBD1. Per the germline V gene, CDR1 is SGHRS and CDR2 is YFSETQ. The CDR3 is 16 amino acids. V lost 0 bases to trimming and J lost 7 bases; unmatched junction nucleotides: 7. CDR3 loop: CASSLGTGGGNSPLHF. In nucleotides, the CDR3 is TGCGCCAGCAGCTTGGGGACAGGCGGAGGGAATTCACCCCTCCACTTT.

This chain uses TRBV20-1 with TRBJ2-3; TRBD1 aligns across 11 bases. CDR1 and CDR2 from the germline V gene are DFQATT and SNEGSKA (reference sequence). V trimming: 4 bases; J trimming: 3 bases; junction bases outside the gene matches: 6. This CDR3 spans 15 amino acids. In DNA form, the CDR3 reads TGCAGTGCTAACCGGGACAGGGGGATAACAGATACGCAGTATTTT. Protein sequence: CSANRDRGITDTQYF.

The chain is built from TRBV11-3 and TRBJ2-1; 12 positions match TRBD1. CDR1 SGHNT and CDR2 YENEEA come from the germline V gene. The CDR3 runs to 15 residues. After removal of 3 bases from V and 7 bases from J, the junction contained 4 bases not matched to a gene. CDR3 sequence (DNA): TGTGCCAGCAGCTTGGGGACAGGGGGCGAGAATGAGCAGTTCTTC. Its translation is CASSLGTGGENEQFF.

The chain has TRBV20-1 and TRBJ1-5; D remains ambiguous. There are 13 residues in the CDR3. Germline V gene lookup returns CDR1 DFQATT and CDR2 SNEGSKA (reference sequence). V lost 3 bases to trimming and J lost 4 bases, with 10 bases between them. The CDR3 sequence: CSASQLNNQPQHF. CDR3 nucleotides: TGCAGTGCTAGTCAACTAAATAATCAGCCCCAGCATTTT.

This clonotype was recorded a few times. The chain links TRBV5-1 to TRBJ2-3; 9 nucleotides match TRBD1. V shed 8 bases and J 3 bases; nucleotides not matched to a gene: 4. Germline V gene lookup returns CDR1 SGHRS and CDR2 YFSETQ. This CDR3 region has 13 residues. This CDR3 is CASGQGTTDTQYF. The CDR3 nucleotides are TGCGCCAGTGGACAGGGGACTACAGATACGCAGTATTTT.

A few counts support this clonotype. The chain's CDR3 is CAISDKTGDHEQYF. In nucleotides, the CDR3 is TGTGCCATCAGTGACAAGACAGGGGACCACGAGCAGTACTTC. The chain uses TRBV10-3 and TRBJ2-7, with TRBD1 identical over 8 bases. The CDR3 spans 14 residues. With V trimmed by 3 bases and J by 5 bases, 6 bases remained unmatched. Germline V gene data show CDR1 as ENHRY and CDR2 as SYGVKD.

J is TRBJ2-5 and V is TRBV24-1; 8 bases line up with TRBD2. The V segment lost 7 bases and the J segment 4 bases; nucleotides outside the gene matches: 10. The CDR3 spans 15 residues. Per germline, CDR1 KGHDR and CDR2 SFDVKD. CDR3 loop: CATSPGLAPPETQYF. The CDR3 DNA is TGTGCCACCAGCCCCGGACTAGCTCCTCCAGAGACCCAGTACTTC.

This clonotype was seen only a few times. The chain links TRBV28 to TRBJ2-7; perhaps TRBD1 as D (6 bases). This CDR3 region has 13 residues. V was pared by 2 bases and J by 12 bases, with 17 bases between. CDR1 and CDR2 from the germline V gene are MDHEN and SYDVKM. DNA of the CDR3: TGTGCCAGCAGTTTACCCGGACAGTTTAATGTGTACTTC. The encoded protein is CASSLPGQFNVYF.

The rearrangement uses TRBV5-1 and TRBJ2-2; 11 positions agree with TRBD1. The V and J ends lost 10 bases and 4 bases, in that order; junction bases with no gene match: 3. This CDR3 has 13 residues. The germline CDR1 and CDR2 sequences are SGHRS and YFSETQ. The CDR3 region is CARTGGGTGELFF. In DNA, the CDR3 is TGCGCCCGGACAGGGGGCGGCACCGGGGAGCTGTTTTTT.

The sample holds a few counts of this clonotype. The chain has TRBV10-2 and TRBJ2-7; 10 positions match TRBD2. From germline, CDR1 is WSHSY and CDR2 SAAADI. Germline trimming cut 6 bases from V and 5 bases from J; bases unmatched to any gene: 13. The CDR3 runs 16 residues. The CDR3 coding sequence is TGCGCCAGCAGGGGAACGAGCGGGAGGGCCTTCGACGAGCAGTACTTC. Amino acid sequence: CASRGTSGRAFDEQYF.

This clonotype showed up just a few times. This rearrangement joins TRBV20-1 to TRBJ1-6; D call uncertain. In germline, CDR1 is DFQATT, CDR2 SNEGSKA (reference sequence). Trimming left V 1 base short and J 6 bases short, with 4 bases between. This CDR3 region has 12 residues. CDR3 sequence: CSARGSNSPLHF. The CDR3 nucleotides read TGCAGTGCTAGAGGTAGTAATTCACCCCTCCACTTT.

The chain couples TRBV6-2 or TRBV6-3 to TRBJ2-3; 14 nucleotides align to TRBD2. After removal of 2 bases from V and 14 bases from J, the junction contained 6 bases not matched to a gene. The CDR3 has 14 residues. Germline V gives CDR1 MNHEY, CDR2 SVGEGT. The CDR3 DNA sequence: TGTGCCAGCAGTTACGGGACTAGCGGGGGTAAAAGGTATTTT. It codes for CASSYGTSGGKRYF.

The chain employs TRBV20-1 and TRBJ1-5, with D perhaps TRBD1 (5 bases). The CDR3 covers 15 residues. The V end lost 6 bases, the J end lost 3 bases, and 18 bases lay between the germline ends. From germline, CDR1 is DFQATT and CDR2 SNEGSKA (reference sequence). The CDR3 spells CSALLGGDYNQPQHF. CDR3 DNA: TGCAGTGCACTGCTGGGGGGAGACTACAATCAGCCCCAGCATTTT.

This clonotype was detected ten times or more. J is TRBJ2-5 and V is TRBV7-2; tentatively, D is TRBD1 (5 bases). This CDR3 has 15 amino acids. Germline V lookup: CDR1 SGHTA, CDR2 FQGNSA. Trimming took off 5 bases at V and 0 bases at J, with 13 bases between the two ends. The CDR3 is CASSRHRNNQETQYF. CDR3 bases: TGTGCCAGCAGCCGACACAGGAATAACCAAGAGACCCAGTACTTC. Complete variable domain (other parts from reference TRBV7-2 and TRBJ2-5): GAGVSQSPSNKVTEKGKDVELRCDPISGHTALYWYRQSLGQGLEFLIYFQGNSAPDKSGLPSDRFSAERTGGSVSTLTIQRTQQEDSAVYLCASSRHRNNQETQYFGPGTRLLVL.

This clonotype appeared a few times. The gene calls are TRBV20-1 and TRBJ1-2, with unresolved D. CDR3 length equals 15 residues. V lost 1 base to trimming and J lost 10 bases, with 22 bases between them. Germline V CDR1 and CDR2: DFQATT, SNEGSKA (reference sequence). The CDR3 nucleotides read TGCAGTGCTAGAGGCCTAATCACGAGTAATCGTGACTACACCTTC. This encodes CSARGLITSNRDYTF.

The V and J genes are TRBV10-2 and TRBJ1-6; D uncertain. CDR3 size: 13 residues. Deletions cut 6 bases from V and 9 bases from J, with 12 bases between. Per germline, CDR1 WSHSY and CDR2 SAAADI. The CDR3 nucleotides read TGCGCCAGCAGGGACGGGATTTCTTCACCCCTCCACTTT. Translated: CASRDGISSPLHF.

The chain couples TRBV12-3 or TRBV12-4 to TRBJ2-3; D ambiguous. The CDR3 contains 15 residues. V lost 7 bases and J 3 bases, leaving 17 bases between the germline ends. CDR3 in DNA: TGTGCCAGCACCTTTAACGGCCATTCTACAGATACGCAGTATTTT. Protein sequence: CASTFNGHSTDTQYF.

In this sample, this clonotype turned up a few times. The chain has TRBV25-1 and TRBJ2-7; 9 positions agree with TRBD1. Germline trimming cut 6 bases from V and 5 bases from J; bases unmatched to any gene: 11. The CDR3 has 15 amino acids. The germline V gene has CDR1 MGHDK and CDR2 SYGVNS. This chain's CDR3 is CASSPRGTGIHEQYF. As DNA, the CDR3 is TGTGCCAGCAGCCCCAGAGGGACAGGGATCCACGAGCAGTACTTC.

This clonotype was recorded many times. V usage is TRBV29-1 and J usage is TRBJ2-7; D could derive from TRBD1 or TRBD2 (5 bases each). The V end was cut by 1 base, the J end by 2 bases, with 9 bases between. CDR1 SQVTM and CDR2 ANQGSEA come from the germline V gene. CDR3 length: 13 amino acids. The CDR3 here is CSVEGQGPYEQYF. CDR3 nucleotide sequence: TGCAGCGTTGAAGGTCAGGGACCCTACGAGCAGTACTTC.

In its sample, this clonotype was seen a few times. CDR3 residues: CASSPTQTNTEAFF. Here the CDR3 DNA reads TGTGCCAGCTCGCCGACACAGACGAACACTGAAGCTTTCTTT. The chain is built from TRBV18 and TRBJ1-1; D is unclear. Trimming removed 6 bases at V and 1 base at J, with 12 bases between. This CDR3 comprises 14 residues. The germline gives CDR1 KGHSH, CDR2 LQKENI.

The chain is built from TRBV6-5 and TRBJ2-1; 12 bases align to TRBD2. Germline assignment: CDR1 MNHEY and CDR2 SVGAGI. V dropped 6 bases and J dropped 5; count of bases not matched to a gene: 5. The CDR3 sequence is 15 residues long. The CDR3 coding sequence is TGTGCCAGCAGGTCCTCTAGCGGGAGGGACAATGAGCAGTTCTTC. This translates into CASRSSSGRDNEQFF.